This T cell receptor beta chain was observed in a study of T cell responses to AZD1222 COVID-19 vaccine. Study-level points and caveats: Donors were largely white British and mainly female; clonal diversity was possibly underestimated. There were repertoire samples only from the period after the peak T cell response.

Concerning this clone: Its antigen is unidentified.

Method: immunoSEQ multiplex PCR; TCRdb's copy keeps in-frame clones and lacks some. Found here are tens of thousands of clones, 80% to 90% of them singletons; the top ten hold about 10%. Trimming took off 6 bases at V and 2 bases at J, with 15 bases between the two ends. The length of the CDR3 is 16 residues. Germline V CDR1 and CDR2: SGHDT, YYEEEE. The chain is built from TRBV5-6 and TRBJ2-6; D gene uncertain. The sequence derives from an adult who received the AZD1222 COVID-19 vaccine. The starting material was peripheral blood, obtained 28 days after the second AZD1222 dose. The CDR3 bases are TGTGCCAGCAACCCTATTAGGGTAACTGGGGCCAACGTCCTGACTTTC. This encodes CASNPIRVTGANVLTF.